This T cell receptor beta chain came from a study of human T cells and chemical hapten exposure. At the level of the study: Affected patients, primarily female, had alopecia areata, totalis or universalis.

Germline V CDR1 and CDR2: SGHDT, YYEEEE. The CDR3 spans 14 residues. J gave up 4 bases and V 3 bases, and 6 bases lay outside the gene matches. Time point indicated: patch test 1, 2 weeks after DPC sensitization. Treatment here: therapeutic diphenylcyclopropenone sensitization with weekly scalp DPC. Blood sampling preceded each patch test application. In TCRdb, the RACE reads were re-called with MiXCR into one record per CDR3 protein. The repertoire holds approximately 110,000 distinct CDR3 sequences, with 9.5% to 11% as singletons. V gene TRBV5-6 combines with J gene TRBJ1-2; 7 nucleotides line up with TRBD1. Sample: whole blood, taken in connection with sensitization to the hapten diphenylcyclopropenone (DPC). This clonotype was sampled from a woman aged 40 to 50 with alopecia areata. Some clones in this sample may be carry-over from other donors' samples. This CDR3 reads CASSSTGVGYGYTF. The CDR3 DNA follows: TGTGCCAGCAGCTCCACAGGGGTCGGCTATGGCTACACCTTC.